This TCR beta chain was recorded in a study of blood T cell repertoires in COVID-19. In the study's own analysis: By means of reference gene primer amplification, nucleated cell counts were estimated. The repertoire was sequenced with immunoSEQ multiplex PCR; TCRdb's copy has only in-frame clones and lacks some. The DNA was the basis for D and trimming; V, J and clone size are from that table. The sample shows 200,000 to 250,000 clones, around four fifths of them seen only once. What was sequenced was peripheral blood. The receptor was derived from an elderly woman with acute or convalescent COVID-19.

The CDR3 nucleotides are TGTGCCAGCAGCCAAGAGGGGGGTGGGGGACGGGGCCAGACTTCACCCCTCCACTTT. Encoded protein: CASSQEGGGGRGQTSPLHF. The chain uses TRBV3-1 (or the pseudogene TRBV3-2) and TRBJ1-6; possibly TRBD1 for D (5 bases). Trimming cost V 0 bases and J 9 bases, with 24 bases left between them. Germline CDR1 reads LGHDT; CDR2 reads YNNKEL (reference sequence). The CDR3 spans 19 residues.